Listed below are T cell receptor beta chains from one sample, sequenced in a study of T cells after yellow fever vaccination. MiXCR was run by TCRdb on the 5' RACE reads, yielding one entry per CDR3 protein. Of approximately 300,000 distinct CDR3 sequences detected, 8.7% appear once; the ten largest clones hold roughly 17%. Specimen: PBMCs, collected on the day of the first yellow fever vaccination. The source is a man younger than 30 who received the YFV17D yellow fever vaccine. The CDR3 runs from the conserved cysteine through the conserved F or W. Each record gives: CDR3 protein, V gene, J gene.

cdr3_aa: CASSFTGTGSYEQYF; v_call: TRBV5-1; j_call: TRBJ2-7
cdr3_aa: CSATLQSSGNTIYF; v_call: TRBV20-1; j_call: TRBJ1-3
cdr3_aa: CASSVVGGAVYNEQFF; v_call: TRBV9; j_call: TRBJ2-1
cdr3_aa: CASSHRSLEETQYF; v_call: TRBV7-9; j_call: TRBJ2-5
cdr3_aa: CASGIKQTEAFF; v_call: TRBV7-9; j_call: TRBJ1-1
cdr3_aa: CASNSKRGGTGELFF; v_call: TRBV11-2; j_call: TRBJ2-2
cdr3_aa: CASSVEGGNQPQHF; v_call: TRBV5-1; j_call: TRBJ1-5
cdr3_aa: CASSWGQGADTQYF; v_call: TRBV28; j_call: TRBJ2-3
cdr3_aa: CASSQVGQAEKLFF; v_call: TRBV4-1; j_call: TRBJ1-4
cdr3_aa: CASSPHGTSGGLNEQFF; v_call: TRBV5-1; j_call: TRBJ2-1
cdr3_aa: CASSPRWTGSYNSPLHF; v_call: TRBV5-1; j_call: TRBJ1-6
cdr3_aa: CASSSQGITEAFF; v_call: TRBV7-2; j_call: TRBJ1-1
cdr3_aa: CASSQEHRILGNEKLFF; v_call: TRBV4-3; j_call: TRBJ1-4
cdr3_aa: CASSLTGQIANEKLFF; v_call: TRBV4-2; j_call: TRBJ1-4
cdr3_aa: CASSSRGETDTQYF; v_call: TRBV5-1; j_call: TRBJ2-3
cdr3_aa: CASRRTFGTDTQYF; v_call: TRBV6-1; j_call: TRBJ2-3
cdr3_aa: CASSLEGRKLFF; v_call: TRBV5-6; j_call: TRBJ1-4
cdr3_aa: CASSVRGGAVYNEQFF; v_call: TRBV9; j_call: TRBJ2-1
cdr3_aa: CASSPKGRATNTEAFF; v_call: TRBV12-3/TRBV12-4; j_call: TRBJ1-1
cdr3_aa: CSVEDHSGGTNYGYTF; v_call: TRBV29-1; j_call: TRBJ1-2
cdr3_aa: CASSVVPDTGELFF; v_call: TRBV9; j_call: TRBJ2-2
cdr3_aa: CASSPFLRGDPTDTQYF; v_call: TRBV4-1; j_call: TRBJ2-3
cdr3_aa: CASSQAGGPVDTQYF; v_call: TRBV10-1; j_call: TRBJ2-3
cdr3_aa: CSVGWDRGNEAFF; v_call: TRBV29-1; j_call: TRBJ1-1
cdr3_aa: CASSSSGQKNTEAFF; v_call: TRBV5-1; j_call: TRBJ1-1
cdr3_aa: CSARNPSGVADTQYF; v_call: TRBV20-1; j_call: TRBJ2-3
cdr3_aa: CASSLRGGSSYEQYF; v_call: TRBV7-2; j_call: TRBJ2-7
cdr3_aa: CASSSTGGTYEQYF; v_call: TRBV5-1; j_call: TRBJ2-7
cdr3_aa: CASSHEGQLEFF; v_call: TRBV4-1; j_call: TRBJ2-1
cdr3_aa: CASSTTSTANTEAFF; v_call: TRBV6-1; j_call: TRBJ1-1
cdr3_aa: CASSSDGTEAFF; v_call: TRBV12-3/TRBV12-4; j_call: TRBJ1-1
cdr3_aa: CASSLLKGAFLNEQFF; v_call: TRBV5-4; j_call: TRBJ2-1
cdr3_aa: CASSLAYFGGWGTEAFF; v_call: TRBV5-5; j_call: TRBJ1-1
cdr3_aa: CSGQPSSHYGYTF; v_call: TRBV20-1; j_call: TRBJ1-2
cdr3_aa: CASSPQVMGRDGYTF; v_call: TRBV4-1; j_call: TRBJ1-2
cdr3_aa: CASSLVTLDYGYTF; v_call: TRBV7-2; j_call: TRBJ1-2
cdr3_aa: CASSSQTGIQETQYF; v_call: TRBV5-1; j_call: TRBJ2-5
cdr3_aa: CASSYWAGDHNSPLHF; v_call: TRBV6-5; j_call: TRBJ1-6
cdr3_aa: CASSQEVLAGRETQYF; v_call: TRBV4-1; j_call: TRBJ2-5
cdr3_aa: CASSYSRIDGRSNTGELFF; v_call: TRBV6-2/TRBV6-3; j_call: TRBJ2-2
cdr3_aa: CASSPGPNTEAFF; v_call: TRBV7-2; j_call: TRBJ1-1